This T cell receptor (beta chain) was sequenced during a study of cytomegalovirus exposure and HLA in healthy donors. Profiling relied on immunoSEQ multiplex PCR, and the TCRdb table lists in-frame clones only, not all of them. This sample carries 130,000 to 150,000 clones, around 88% of them seen once, and the ten largest clones take approximately 7.5%. V was pared by 7 bases and J by 0 bases, with 19 bases between. CDR3 size: 18 residues. Germline V lookup: CDR1 MGHDK, CDR2 SYGVNS. The clonotype was recovered from a young woman in good health and CMV-seropositive. This sequence joins TRBV25-1 and TRBJ1-6; TRBD1 is a possible D gene (6 bases). Sequencing was carried out using PBMCs. This CDR3 is CASTSGQGGGSYNSPLHF. The CDR3 coding sequence is TGTGCCAGCACCTCGGGTCAGGGAGGGGGCTCCTATAATTCACCCCTCCACTTT.